These 7 T cell receptor beta chains were all obtained from the same sample, sequenced in a study of blood T cell repertoires in COVID-19. Sequencing was performed with immunoSEQ multiplex PCR; in TCRdb, only in-frame clones are kept and a portion is missing. The data contain a few hundred thousand clones, about 90% of them singletons. Sequenced material: peripheral blood. Receptor source: a woman in her 30s with COVID-19, enrolled during active disease.

This chain links TRBV25-1 with TRBJ1-2; no clear D gene. CDR1 and CDR2 from the germline V gene are MGHDK and SYGVNS. CDR3 length: 13 residues. Trimming left V 1 base short and J 3 bases short, with 6 bases between. This CDR3 is CASSELADYGYTF. The CDR3 DNA follows: TGTGCCAGCAGTGAATTGGCAGACTATGGCTACACCTTC.

The chain couples TRBV4-1 to TRBJ1-4, with 8 nucleotides matching TRBD1. The CDR3 length is 16 residues. CDR1 is MGHRA, CDR2 YSYEKL, per germline. Trimming took 4 bases from V and 11 from J; bases not matched to a gene: 15. CDR3 nucleotides: TGCGCCAGCAGCCCTCGCGGTCCCGGGACAGGTGACAAACTGTTTTTT. It codes for CASSPRGPGTGDKLFF.

The chain recombines TRBV19 with TRBJ1-1; D unresolved. The CDR3 covers 16 residues. The V gene lost 6 bases and the J gene lost 6 bases, with 23 bases spanning the gap. Germline V gives CDR1 LNHDA, CDR2 SQIVND (reference sequence). CDR3 loop: CASSSSGGQRRSEAFF. The CDR3 DNA reads as TGTGCCAGTAGCTCTTCCGGCGGGCAGCGAAGGTCTGAAGCTTTCTTT.

V and J are TRBV28 and TRBJ2-3; 7 bases match TRBD2. The CDR3 sequence is 14 residues long. Trimming took 4 bases from V and 6 from J; bases not matched to a gene: 7. Germline V CDR1 and CDR2: MDHEN, SYDVKM. The CDR3 DNA follows: TGTGCCAGCAGTTGGGGGGGGATTGAGGATACGCAGTATTTT. Translated, it gives CASSWGGIEDTQYF.

The chain has TRBV11-2 and TRBJ2-7, with 11 bases that match TRBD1. The V and J ends lost 5 bases and 3 bases, in that order; junction bases with no gene match: 12. The germline V gene encodes CDR1 SGHAT and CDR2 FQNNGV. The CDR3 is 17 residues long. The CDR3 DNA reads TGTGCCAGCAGCCGATTCCTGATGGGACAGGGGGGCTACGAGCAGTACTTC. It translates to CASSRFLMGQGGYEQYF. Full variable domain (outside the CDR3, taken from reference TRBV11-2 and TRBJ2-7): EAGVAQSPRYKIIEKRQSVAFWCNPISGHATLYWYQQILGQGPKLLIQFQNNGVVDDSQLPKDRFSAERLKGVDSTLKIQPAKLEDSAVYLCASSRFLMGQGGYEQYFGPGTRLTVT.

The chain links TRBV5-1 to TRBJ1-4; 8 bases match TRBD1. V dropped 7 bases and J dropped 1; count of bases not matched to a gene: 6. Germline CDR1 reads SGHRS; CDR2 reads YFSETQ. This CDR3 comprises 15 residues. As DNA, the CDR3 is TGCGCCAGCTCCTCGACAGGGGTAACTAATGAAAAACTGTTTTTT. Residues: CASSSTGVTNEKLFF.

This chain uses TRBV6-5 with TRBJ2-1; 12 nucleotides agree with TRBD2. V lost 5 bases to trimming and J lost 6 bases; unmatched junction nucleotides: 2. This CDR3 region has 14 residues. Germline values: CDR1 MNHEY, CDR2 SVGAGI. For the CDR3, the DNA is TGTGCCAGCAGTAGGACTAGCGGGGCCAATGAGCAGTTCTTC. Protein product: CASSRTSGANEQFF.